These 8 T cell receptor beta chains originate from one sample sequenced in a study of OX40 agonist ivuxolimab in advanced cancers. Sequenced by immunoSEQ multiplex PCR; TCRdb stores in-frame clones only, minus some. This repertoire shows 50,000 to 70,000 clones, 70% to 90% found once; its top ten account for 2.5% to 3.5%. The sample here was CD4+ or CD8+ T cells sorted from blood, taken in a trial of the OX40 agonist ivuxolimab. The receptors derive from an adult with an advanced solid tumor such as melanoma, head and neck, liver or kidney cancer.

The chain couples TRBV19 to TRBJ2-1, with TRBD2 as a possible D gene (6 bases). CDR3 length: 12 residues. V lost 6 bases and J 10 bases, leaving 13 bases between the germline ends. Germline V gene lookup returns CDR1 LNHDA and CDR2 SQIVND (reference sequence). CDR3 sequence: CASSKGGGEQFF. The CDR3, as DNA: TGTGCCAGTAGCAAGGGAGGTGGAGAGCAGTTCTTC.

The CDR3 protein is CASSRTAQETQYF. DNA for the CDR3: TGTGCCAGTAGTCGGACTGCGCAAGAGACCCAGTACTTC. The J gene is TRBJ2-5, the V gene TRBV19; the D gene is possibly TRBD2 (5 bases). Germline CDR1 reads LNHDA; CDR2 reads SQIVND (reference sequence). V gave up 5 bases and J gave up 2 bases, with 9 bases separating them. The CDR3 totals 13 residues.

V gene TRBV7-2 combines with J gene TRBJ1-3, with D uncertain. Germline loops: CDR1 SGHTA, CDR2 FQGNSA. Trimming took 1 base from V and 3 from J, leaving 4 bases between them. CDR3 length: 13 residues. CDR3 DNA sequence: TGTGCCAGCAGCTTAGGGGTTGGAAACACCATATATTTT. This codes for CASSLGVGNTIYF.

A single count supports this clone. The J gene is TRBJ2-1, the V gene TRBV18; 7 bases line up with TRBD1. The germline gives CDR1 KGHSH, CDR2 LQKENI. V was clipped by 5 bases and J by 6 bases; unmatched bases: 13. The CDR3 has 16 amino acids. The CDR3 reads CASSGTGVRERNEQFF. The CDR3 DNA is TGTGCCAGCTCAGGAACAGGGGTCAGGGAGCGCAATGAGCAGTTCTTC.

The CDR3 bases are TGCGCCAGCAGCTTGGAGGCGGGATCGGGCACTGAAGCTTTCTTT. It yields the protein CASSLEAGSGTEAFF. V usage is TRBV5-1 and J usage is TRBJ1-1; no clear D. The germline V and J ends were trimmed by 0 bases and 4 bases, with 13 bases remaining between them. The length of the CDR3 is 15 residues. CDR1 and CDR2 (germline): SGHRS, YFSETQ.

The chain links TRBV5-8 to TRBJ2-1; D is tentatively TRBD1 or TRBD2 (6 bases each). V lost 0 bases and J 8 bases, leaving 15 bases between the germline ends. The CDR3 contains 15 residues. The germline V gene encodes CDR1 SGHTS and CDR2 YDEGEE. CDR3 coding DNA: TGTGCCAGCAGCTTGGAAGGGGGAGGCTTGGATGAGCAGTTCTTC. Its translation is CASSLEGGGLDEQFF.

The V gene is TRBV28, the J gene TRBJ1-2; D gene uncertain. Germline-derived CDR1 and CDR2 are MDHEN and SYDVKM. V was cut by 6 bases and J by 4 bases, with 9 bases left in between. The CDR3 contains 12 residues. The CDR3 bases are TGTGCCAGCAGGGAGGTGGGCTATGGCTACACCTTC. It specifies CASREVGYGYTF.

The chain has TRBV2 and TRBJ2-3; D is possibly TRBD2 (6 bases). The ends were cut back, 6 bases at V and 6 bases at J, with 13 bases in the middle. Germline-derived CDR1 and CDR2 are SNHLY and FYNNEI. The CDR3 consists of 13 residues. The DNA of the CDR3 is TGTGCCAGCAGCCTAGCGTGGCGGGATACGCAGTATTTT. Protein: CASSLAWRDTQYF. The entire variable domain, with the rest obtained from reference TRBV2 and TRBJ2-3, is as follows: EPEVTQTPSHQVTQMGQEVILRCVPISNHLYFYWYRQILGQKVEFLVSFYNNEISEKSEIFDDQFSVERPDGSNFTLKIRSTKLEDSAMYFCASSLAWRDTQYFGPGTRLTVL.